These 5 T cell receptor beta chains originate from one sample sequenced in a study of blood T cell repertoires in COVID-19. Profiled with immunoSEQ multiplex PCR; TCRdb holds only in-frame clones, not every one. The sample lists around 90,000 clones, 85% to 90% occurring once. Sequenced sample: peripheral blood. The receptor set was obtained from a man in his fifties with COVID-19, enrolled during active disease.

In this sample, this clone turned up a few times. The chain employs TRBV2 and TRBJ2-7, with a tentative D call TRBD1 (5 bases). The germline V gene has CDR1 SNHLY and CDR2 FYNNEI. V gave up 2 bases and J gave up 7 bases, with 9 bases separating them. This CDR3 is built from 12 residues. The DNA for the CDR3 is TGTGCCAGCAGTGAAAAGGGGTATGAGCAGTACTTC. Its translation: CASSEKGYEQYF.

The chain couples TRBV7-9 to TRBJ1-1; weak D call: TRBD1 (5 bases). Germline CDR1 SEHNR, CDR2 FQNEAQ (reference sequence). The CDR3 has 14 residues. The V end lost 3 bases, the J end lost 7 bases, and 15 bases lay between the germline ends. The CDR3 DNA follows: TGTGCCAGCAGCTTTTCAGGGACTGTCGGTGAAGCTTTCTTT. This gives the protein CASSFSGTVGEAFF.

This clone has just one count. The rearrangement links TRBV5-1 to TRBJ2-2; D gene ambiguous. The CDR3 covers 13 residues. Germline V gene data show CDR1 as SGHRS and CDR2 as YFSETQ. V was pared by 3 bases and J by 1 base, with 4 bases between. In nucleotides, the CDR3 is TGCGCCAGCAGCTCCTTGAACACCGGGGAGCTGTTTTTT. This gives the protein CASSSLNTGELFF.

This clone occurred a few times. The chain has TRBV18 and TRBJ1-1; the D is unclear. Trimming shortened V by 1 base and J by 8 bases, and 8 bases separated the two germline ends. There are 12 residues in the CDR3. Germline loops: CDR1 KGHSH, CDR2 LQKENI. DNA for the CDR3: TGTGCCAGCTCACCACTATCCAGGGAAGCTTTCTTT. Its translation is CASSPLSREAFF.

The V and J genes are TRBV2 and TRBJ1-2; 9 positions match TRBD1. J was trimmed by 4 bases and V by 6 bases; bases with no gene match: 9. The CDR3 runs to 15 residues. CDR1 and CDR2 from the germline V gene are SNHLY and FYNNEI. The CDR3 sequence is CASRARQGGIYGYTF. The CDR3 DNA is TGTGCCAGCAGGGCAAGACAGGGGGGGATCTATGGCTACACCTTC.